This T cell receptor beta chain emerged from a study of siplizumab effects on memory and regulatory T cells. Regarding the study as a whole: Unstimulated subsets were the mapping target of only a minor fraction of alloreactive clones.

Per germline, CDR1 SQVTM and CDR2 ANQGSEA. V gave up 2 bases and J gave up 1 base; unmatched junction bases: 4. CDR3 length: 14 residues. A remark on this clone: Its target is not known.

Clones were sequenced by immunoSEQ multiplex PCR, and TCRdb holds only the in-frame ones, with some missing. Altogether 100,000 or so clones are present, around 93% being singletons, with the ten largest covering over 0.15%. The clonotype comes from a human donor in good health. Sequenced material: non-Treg CD4+ T cells sorted from blood. This chain links TRBV29-1 with TRBJ1-1, with TRBD1 matching 7 bases. CDR3 bases: TGCAGCGTTGAACCGCGACAGGGGAACACTGAAGCTTTCTTT. Translated: CSVEPRQGNTEAFF.